This T cell receptor (beta chain) originates from a study of graft-versus-host responses after intestinal transplantation. Study background: Recipients had transplants, and these were multivisceral, liver-intestinal, or isolated intestinal. Once they had received anti-thymocyte globulin induction, all recipients took tacrolimus and steroids for approximately 3 years. Whole-study results and caveats: GvH clones appeared in recipient marrow, some first in ileum or blood. High graft-versus-host to host-versus-graft clonal ratios were found in allografts of patients who had graft-donor T cell macrochimerism.

Only one count was recorded for this clone. Its antigen is unidentified. The method was immunoSEQ multiplex PCR; TCRdb's version includes in-frame clones alone and lacks a portion of them. Among 30,000 to 45,000 clones listed, approximately 93% were seen once. The CDR3 consists of 15 residues. Germline V CDR1 and CDR2: SGDLS, YYNGEE. Unmatched junction bases numbered 0, after V lost 2 bases and J lost 4 bases. This chain connects TRBV9 to TRBJ2-2, with TRBD2 matching over 12 bases. The TCR was taken from a human donor who was the organ donor for an intestinal transplant. Material: unstimulated CD8+ T cells sorted from spleen or lymph node cells, obtained before transplant. The CDR3 nucleotides are TGTGCCAGCAGCGTGACTAGCGGGAGCACCGGGGAGCTGTTTTTT. This codes for CASSVTSGSTGELFF.